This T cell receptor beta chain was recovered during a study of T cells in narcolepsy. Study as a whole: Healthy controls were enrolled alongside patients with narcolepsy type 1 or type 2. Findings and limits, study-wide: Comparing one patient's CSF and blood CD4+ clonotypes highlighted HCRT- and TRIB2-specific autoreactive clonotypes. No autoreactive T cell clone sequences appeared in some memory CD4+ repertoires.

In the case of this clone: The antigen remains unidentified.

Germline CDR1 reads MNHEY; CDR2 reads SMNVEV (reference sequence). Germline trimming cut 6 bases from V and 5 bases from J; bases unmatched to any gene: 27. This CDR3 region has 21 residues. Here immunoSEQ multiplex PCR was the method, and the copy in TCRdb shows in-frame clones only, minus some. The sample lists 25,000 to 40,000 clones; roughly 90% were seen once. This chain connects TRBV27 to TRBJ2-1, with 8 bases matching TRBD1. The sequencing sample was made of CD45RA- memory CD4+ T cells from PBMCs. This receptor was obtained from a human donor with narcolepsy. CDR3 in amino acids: CASSTRAPGGAKRTQNNEQFF. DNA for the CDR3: TGTGCCAGCAGCACCCGCGCACCAGGGGGCGCGAAGCGGACACAAAACAATGAGCAGTTCTTC.